This T cell receptor (beta chain) is drawn from a study of T-cell reconstitution after alpha-beta-depleted transplantation in children. Preparation of the TCRbeta library involved a method that used unique molecular identifiers. TCRdb used MiXCR to reprocess the PCR reads, holding one entry per CDR3 protein. The sample comprises under 300,000 distinct CDR3 sequences, about 8.8% of which are singletons, and over 4.5% rests with the top ten. V gave up 6 bases and J gave up 8 bases, with 20 bases separating them. CDR3 size: 16 residues. Germline V gene sequence: CDR1 MDHEN, CDR2 SYDVKM. At least ten counts were recorded for this clonotype.

This sequence joins TRBV28 and TRBJ1-6; no definite D call. This TCR was sampled from a human donor who donated a stem cell graft to a child with SCID. Sequenced here: PBMCs from the stem cell graft donor, sampled from the stem cell graft. CDR3: CASSRPGALLDSPLHF. The CDR3 DNA reads as TGTGCCAGCAGCCGCCCGGGAGCCCTTCTCGATTCACCCCTCCACTTT.